Below, one T cell receptor (beta chain) is given with its context. The antigen it binds to is not known. From the cysteine through the phenylalanine, the CDR3 covers 17 amino acids. Only the protein is available. The germline V gene yields SGHAT for CDR1 and FQNNGV for CDR2. These data originate in a study of T cells expressing NK-cell markers (dated by TCRdb to between 2020 and 2021). The study in broad terms: Three sorted T-cell subsets (CD3+CD56+NKG2C+, CD3+CD56+NKG2C- and CD3+CD56-NKG2C+) from fewer than 10 donors had their TCR beta-chain repertoires profiled. Among the eight sequenced donors, only one was HCMV-seronegative, while the other seven were HCMV-seropositive. All eight donors whose samples were sequenced were randomly selected healthy volunteers, three of them men and five women. The libraries were sequenced on Illumina HiSeq 2000/2500, MiSeq or NextSeq, producing 2 x 150 bp reads.

HCMV-specific IgG was detected in serum with a commercial ELISA kit to determine HCMV serostatus. Ficoll density gradient centrifugation was used to isolate peripheral blood mononuclear cells from blood. The data were produced on an Illumina HiSeq 2000. TCR beta cDNA libraries were prepared using 5'RACE template switching, which introduced a universal primer site and unique molecular identifiers. cDNA synthesis was primed from the TCR beta constant segment, followed by two successive PCR amplification steps. The authors' pipeline ran thus. Reads were demultiplexed and grouped by UMI with MIGEC, and clonotypes were assembled and quantified with MiTCR. Only TCR cDNA sequences supported by at least two reads were kept to exclude erroneous sequences. The tcR package was used for downstream repertoire analysis, and clonotypes were matched across fractions by CDR3 nucleotide sequence plus V segment. VDJmatch was used to annotate antigen specificity against VDJdb, with one amino acid substitution in CDR3 allowed. TCRdb reprocessed the reads, so every CDR3 protein sequence counts as one entry and DNA is not shown. The V and J calls reflect TCRdb's pipeline rather than the authors' work. Per the sample table, the count is about 390,000 distinct CDR3 sequences. The ten most abundant clones make up around a tenth of the sample.

What the authors observed across the whole study: It remained unclear whether the expanded NKG2C-expressing T cell clones were specific for HCMV antigens. In about 6 donors, the dominant CD3+CD56+NKG2C+ clonotypes were found to rank among the top 10 CD8+ clonotypes and to make up roughly 1.0-7.5% of CD8+ T cells. Those dominant clonotypes were again the most abundant among CD3+CD56-NKG2C+ cells in a handful of donors, at about 28.3-65%.

Sequencing input: blood T cells: a sorted CD56 or NKG2C T cell subset, CD4+ or CD8+ T cells, or bulk PBMC T cells (not recorded which). The rearrangement combines TRBV11-2 with TRBJ1-4; absent DNA, TCRdb's TRBD1 call cannot be checked. The TCR originated in a woman aged 50 to 65 in good health. Donor details come from another sample of the same person, matched by shared clones. CDR3 reads: CASSKGAGGFSNEKLFF.